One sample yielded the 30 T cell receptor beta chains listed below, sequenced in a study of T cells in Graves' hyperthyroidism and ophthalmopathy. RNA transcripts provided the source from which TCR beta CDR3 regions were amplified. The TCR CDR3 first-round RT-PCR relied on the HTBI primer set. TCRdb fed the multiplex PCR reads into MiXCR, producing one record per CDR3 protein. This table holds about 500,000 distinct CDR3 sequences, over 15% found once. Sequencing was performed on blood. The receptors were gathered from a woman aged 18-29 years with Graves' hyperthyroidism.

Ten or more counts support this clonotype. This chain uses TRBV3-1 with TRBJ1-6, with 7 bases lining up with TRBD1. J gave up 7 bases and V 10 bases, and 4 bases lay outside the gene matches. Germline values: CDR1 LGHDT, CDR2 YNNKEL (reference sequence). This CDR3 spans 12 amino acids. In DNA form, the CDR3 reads TGTGCCACCAGGGGGGGAAATTCACCCCTCCACTTT. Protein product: CATRGGNSPLHF.

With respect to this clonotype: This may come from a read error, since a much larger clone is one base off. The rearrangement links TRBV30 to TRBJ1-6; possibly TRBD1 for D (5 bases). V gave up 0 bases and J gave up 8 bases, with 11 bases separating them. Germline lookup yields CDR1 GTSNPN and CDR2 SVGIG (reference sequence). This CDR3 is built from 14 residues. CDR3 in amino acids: CAWSVRGADSPLHF. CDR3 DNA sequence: TGTGCCTGGAGTGTACGTGGGGCGGATTCACCCCTCCACTTT.

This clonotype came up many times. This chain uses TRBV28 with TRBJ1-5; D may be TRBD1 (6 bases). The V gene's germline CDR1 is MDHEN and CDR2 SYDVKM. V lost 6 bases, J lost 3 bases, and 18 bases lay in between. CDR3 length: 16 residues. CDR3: CASRLASGGSNQPQHF. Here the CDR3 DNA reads TGTGCCAGCAGACTTGCGAGTGGGGGCTCCAATCAGCCCCAGCATTTT.

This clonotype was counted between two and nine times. The CDR3 is CASSLDGLVMWPNQPQHF. As DNA, the CDR3 is TGTGCCAGCAGCTTAGACGGTTTGGTTATGTGGCCTAATCAGCCCCAGCATTTT. The chain has TRBV7-9 and TRBJ1-5; D ambiguous. The V gene lost 1 base and the J gene lost 4 bases, with 20 bases spanning the gap. The CDR3 loop spans 18 amino acids. Germline values: CDR1 SEHNR, CDR2 FQNEAQ (reference sequence).

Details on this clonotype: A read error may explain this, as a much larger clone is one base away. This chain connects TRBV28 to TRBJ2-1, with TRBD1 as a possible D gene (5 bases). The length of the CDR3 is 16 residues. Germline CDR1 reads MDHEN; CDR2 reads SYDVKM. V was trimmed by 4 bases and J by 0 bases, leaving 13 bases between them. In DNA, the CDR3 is TGTGCCAGCAGTTCCTGGGGCGTTAGCTCCTACAATGAGCAGTTCTTC. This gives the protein CASSSWGVSSYNEQFF.

The CDR3 DNA sequence: TGCAGCGTTGAAGACCCCACACTGGCGGGGTACGAGCAGTACTTC. Its translation: CSVEDPTLAGYEQYF. The rearrangement joins TRBV29-1 to TRBJ2-7, with D possibly being TRBD2 (6 bases). CDR1 is SQVTM and CDR2 is ANQGSEA in the germline V gene. Trimming removed 0 bases at V and 4 bases at J, with 16 bases between. The CDR3 is 15 amino acids.

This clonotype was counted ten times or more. CDR3 loop: CSARVGQGNYQPQHF. The CDR3 coding sequence is TGCAGTGCTAGAGTTGGGCAGGGGAATTATCAGCCCCAGCATTTT. The rearrangement links TRBV20-1 to TRBJ1-5; TRBD1 is a possible D gene (6 bases). In germline, CDR1 is DFQATT, CDR2 SNEGSKA (reference sequence). Deletions cut 1 base from V and 5 bases from J, with 15 bases between. CDR3 size: 15 residues.

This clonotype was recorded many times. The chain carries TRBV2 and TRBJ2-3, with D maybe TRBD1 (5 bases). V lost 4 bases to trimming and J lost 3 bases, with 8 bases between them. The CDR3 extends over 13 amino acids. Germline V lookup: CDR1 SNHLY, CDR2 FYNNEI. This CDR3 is CASSGTITDTQYF. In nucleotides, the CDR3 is TGTGCCAGCAGTGGGACAATAACAGATACGCAGTATTTT.

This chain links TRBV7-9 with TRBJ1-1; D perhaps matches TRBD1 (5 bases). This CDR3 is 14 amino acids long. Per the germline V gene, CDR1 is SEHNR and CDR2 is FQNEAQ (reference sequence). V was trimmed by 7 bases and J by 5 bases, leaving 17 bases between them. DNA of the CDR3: TGTGCCAGCATGCGGGACCCGGCGGGTACTGAAGCTTTCTTT. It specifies CASMRDPAGTEAFF.

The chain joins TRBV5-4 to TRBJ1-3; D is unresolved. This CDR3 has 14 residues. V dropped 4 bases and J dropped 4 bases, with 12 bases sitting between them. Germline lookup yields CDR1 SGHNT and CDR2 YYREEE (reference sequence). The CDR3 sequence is CASSAGFGGNTIYF. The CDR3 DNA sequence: TGTGCCAGCAGCGCAGGATTTGGAGGAAACACCATATATTTT.

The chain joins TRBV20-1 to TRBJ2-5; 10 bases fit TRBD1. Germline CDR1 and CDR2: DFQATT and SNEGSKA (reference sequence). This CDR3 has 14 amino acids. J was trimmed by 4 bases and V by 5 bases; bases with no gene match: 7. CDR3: CSADDRGRLETQYF. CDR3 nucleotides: TGCAGTGCTGACGACAGGGGGCGCTTAGAGACCCAGTACTTC.

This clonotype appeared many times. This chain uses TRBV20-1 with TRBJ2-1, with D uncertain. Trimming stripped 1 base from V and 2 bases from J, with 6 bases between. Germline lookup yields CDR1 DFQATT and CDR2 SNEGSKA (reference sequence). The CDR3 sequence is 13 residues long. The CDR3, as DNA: TGCAGTGCTAGAGGCGTCACCTACAATGAGCAGTTCTTC. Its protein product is CSARGVTYNEQFF.

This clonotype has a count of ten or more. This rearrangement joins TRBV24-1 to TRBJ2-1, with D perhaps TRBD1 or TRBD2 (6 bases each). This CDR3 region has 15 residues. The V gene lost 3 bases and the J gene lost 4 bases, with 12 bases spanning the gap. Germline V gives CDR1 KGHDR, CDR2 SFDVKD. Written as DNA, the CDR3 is TGTGCCACCAGTGATGGGGGGACACTGTACAATGAGCAGTTCTTC. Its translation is CATSDGGTLYNEQFF.

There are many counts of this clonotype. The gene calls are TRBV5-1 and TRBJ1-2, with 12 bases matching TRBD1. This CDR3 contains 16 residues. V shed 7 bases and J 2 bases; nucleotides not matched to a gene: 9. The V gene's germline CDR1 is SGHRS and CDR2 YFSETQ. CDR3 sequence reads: CASRRDRGPSNYGYTF. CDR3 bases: TGCGCCAGCCGACGGGACAGGGGGCCAAGCAACTATGGCTACACCTTC. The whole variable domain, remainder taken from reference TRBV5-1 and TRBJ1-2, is KAGVTQTPRYLIKTRGQQVTLSCSPISGHRSVSWYQQTPGQGLQFLFEYFSETQRNKGNFPGRFSGRQFSNSRSEMNVSTLELGDSALYLCASRRDRGPSNYGYTFGSGTRLTVV.

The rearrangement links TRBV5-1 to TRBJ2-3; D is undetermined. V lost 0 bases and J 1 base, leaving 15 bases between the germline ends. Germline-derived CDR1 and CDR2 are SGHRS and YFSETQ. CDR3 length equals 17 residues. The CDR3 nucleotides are TGCGCCAGCAGCTTGGAGCGCAGGCCCCTTGGCACAGATACGCAGTATTTT. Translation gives CASSLERRPLGTDTQYF.

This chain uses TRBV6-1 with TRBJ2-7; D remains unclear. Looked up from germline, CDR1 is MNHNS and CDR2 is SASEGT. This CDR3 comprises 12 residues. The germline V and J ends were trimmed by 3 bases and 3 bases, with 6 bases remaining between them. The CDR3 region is CASSDPFYEQYF. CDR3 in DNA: TGTGCCAGCAGTGACCCATTCTACGAGCAGTACTTC.

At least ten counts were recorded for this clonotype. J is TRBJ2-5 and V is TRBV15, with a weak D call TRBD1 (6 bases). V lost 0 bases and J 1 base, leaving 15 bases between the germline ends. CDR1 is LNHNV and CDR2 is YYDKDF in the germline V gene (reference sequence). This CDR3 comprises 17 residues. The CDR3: CATSRDRRGKVQETQYF. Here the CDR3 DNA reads TGTGCCACCAGCAGAGATCGCAGGGGAAAGGTCCAAGAGACCCAGTACTTC.

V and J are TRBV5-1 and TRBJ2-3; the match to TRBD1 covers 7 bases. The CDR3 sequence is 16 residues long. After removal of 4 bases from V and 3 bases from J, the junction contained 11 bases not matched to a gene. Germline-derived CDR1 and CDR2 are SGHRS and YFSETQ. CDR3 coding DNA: TGCGCCAGCAGCGACCAACAGGGGTGGGGGACAGATACGCAGTATTTT. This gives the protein CASSDQQGWGTDTQYF.

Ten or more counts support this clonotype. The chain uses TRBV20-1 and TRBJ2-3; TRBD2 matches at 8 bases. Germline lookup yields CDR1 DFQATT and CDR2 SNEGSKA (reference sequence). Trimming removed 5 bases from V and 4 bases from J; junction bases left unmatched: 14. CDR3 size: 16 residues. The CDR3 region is CSARRALAARADTQYF. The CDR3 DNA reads TGCAGTGCTCGCAGGGCACTAGCGGCAAGGGCAGATACGCAGTATTTT.

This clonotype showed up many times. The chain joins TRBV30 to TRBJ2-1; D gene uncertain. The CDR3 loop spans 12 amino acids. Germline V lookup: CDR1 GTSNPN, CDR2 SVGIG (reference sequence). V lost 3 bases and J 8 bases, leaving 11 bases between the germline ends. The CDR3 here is CAWSIDGYEQFF. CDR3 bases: TGTGCCTGGAGCATCGACGGGTATGAGCAGTTCTTC.

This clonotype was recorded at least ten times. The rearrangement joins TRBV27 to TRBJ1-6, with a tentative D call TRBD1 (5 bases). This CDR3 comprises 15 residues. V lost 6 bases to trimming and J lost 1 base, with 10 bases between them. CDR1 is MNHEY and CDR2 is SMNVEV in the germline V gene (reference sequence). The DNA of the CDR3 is TGTGCCAGCAGGCAGGGAACGTCCTATAATTCACCCCTCCACTTT. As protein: CASRQGTSYNSPLHF.

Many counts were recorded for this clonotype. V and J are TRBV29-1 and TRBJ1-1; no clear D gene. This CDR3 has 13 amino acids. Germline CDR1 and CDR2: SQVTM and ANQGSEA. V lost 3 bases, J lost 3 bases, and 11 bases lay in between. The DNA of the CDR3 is TGCAGCGTTGATTCTGGGCGGGACACTGAAGCTTTCTTT. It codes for CSVDSGRDTEAFF.

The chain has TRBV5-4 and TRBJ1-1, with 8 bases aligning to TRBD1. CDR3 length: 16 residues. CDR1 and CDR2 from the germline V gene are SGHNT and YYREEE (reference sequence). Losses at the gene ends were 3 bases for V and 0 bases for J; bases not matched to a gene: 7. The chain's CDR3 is CASSWPDREMNTEAFF. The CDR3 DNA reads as TGTGCCAGCAGCTGGCCGGACAGGGAGATGAACACTGAAGCTTTCTTT.

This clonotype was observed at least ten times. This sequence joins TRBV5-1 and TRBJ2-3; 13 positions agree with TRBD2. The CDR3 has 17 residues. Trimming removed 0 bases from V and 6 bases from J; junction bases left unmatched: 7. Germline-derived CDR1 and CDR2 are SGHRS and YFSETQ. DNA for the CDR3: TGCGCCAGCAGCTTGGCGGGGACTAGCGGGGTGCAGGATACGCAGTATTTT. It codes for CASSLAGTSGVQDTQYF.

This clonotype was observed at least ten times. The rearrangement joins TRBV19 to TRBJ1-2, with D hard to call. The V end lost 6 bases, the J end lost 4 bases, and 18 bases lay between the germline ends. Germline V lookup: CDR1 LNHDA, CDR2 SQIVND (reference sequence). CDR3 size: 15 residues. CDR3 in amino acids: CASSERLLRIYGYTF. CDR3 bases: TGTGCCAGTAGCGAACGACTGTTACGGATCTATGGCTACACCTTC.

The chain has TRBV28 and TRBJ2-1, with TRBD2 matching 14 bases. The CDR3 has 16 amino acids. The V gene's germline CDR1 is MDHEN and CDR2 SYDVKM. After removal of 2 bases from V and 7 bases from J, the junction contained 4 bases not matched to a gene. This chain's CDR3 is CASSLGTSGSKNEQFF. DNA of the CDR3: TGTGCCAGCAGTTTAGGGACTAGCGGGAGCAAAAATGAGCAGTTCTTC.

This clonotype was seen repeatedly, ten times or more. In nucleotides, the CDR3 is TGTGCCACCAGTGATCAAAGCAGGAATGAGCAGTTCTTC. The encoded protein is CATSDQSRNEQFF. The chain recombines TRBV24-1 with TRBJ2-1; D is undetermined. The CDR3 runs to 13 residues. Trimming took off 3 bases at V and 7 bases at J, with 9 bases between the two ends. CDR1 and CDR2 (germline): KGHDR, SFDVKD.

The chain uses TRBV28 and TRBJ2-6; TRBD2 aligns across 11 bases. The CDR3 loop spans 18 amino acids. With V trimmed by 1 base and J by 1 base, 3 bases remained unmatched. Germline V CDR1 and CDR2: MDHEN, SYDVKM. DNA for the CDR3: TGTGCCAGCAGTTTATATCTAGCGGGAGGATCTGGGGCCAACGTCCTGACTTTC. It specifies CASSLYLAGGSGANVLTF.

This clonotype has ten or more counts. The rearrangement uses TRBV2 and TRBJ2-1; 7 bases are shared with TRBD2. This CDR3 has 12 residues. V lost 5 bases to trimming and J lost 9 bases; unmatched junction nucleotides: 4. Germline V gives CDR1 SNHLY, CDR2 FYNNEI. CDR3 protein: CASSRGEGEQFF. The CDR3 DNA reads TGTGCCAGCAGTCGGGGGGAGGGTGAGCAGTTCTTC.

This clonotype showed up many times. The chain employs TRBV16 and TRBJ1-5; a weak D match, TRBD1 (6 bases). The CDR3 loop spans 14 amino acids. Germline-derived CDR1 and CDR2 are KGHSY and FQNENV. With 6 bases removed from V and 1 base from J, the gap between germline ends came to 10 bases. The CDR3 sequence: CASSQQGSNQPQHF. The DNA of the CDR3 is TGTGCCAGCAGTCAACAGGGAAGCAATCAGCCCCAGCATTTT.